The next 19 T cell receptor beta chains were all read from a single sample in a study of blood T cell repertoires in COVID-19. Clones were read by immunoSEQ multiplex PCR, and TCRdb kept only the in-frame ones, dropping some. The sample has around 300,000 clones, approximately 85% seen once. The specimen sequenced was peripheral blood. The receptors stem from a woman aged 70-85 years with acute or convalescent COVID-19.

The CDR3 sequence is CASSPRLAGGTDTQYF. The CDR3 nucleotides are TGCGCCAGCAGCCCTCGACTAGCGGGGGGCACAGATACGCAGTATTTT. The chain employs TRBV5-1 and TRBJ2-3; 12 bases map to TRBD2. V trimming: 4 bases; J trimming: 1 base; junction bases outside the gene matches: 4. Per the germline V gene, CDR1 is SGHRS and CDR2 is YFSETQ. The CDR3 extends over 16 amino acids.

V gene TRBV24-1 combines with J gene TRBJ2-1; 14 bases map to TRBD2. The germline V gene encodes CDR1 KGHDR and CDR2 SFDVKD. This CDR3 region has 16 residues. V shed 3 bases, J shed 9 bases, and the junction held 6 bases outside the gene matches. The CDR3 DNA reads TGTGCCACCAGTGATCCCGGGACTAGCGGGGGTCGTGAGCAGTTCTTC. Residues: CATSDPGTSGGREQFF.

J is TRBJ1-2 and V is TRBV5-4; TRBD1 aligns across 9 bases. V gave up 6 bases and J gave up 6 bases; unmatched junction bases: 9. The CDR3 extends over 14 amino acids. Germline CDR1 reads SGHNT; CDR2 reads YYREEE (reference sequence). The CDR3 nucleotides are TGTGCCAGCACTCGGGCGGGACAGGGAGATGGCTACACCTTC. This sequence encodes CASTRAGQGDGYTF. Looking up the rest from reference TRBV5-4 and TRBJ1-2 gives the full variable domain: ETGVTQSPTHLIKTRGQQVTLRCSSQSGHNTVSWYQQALGQGPQFIFQYYREEENGRGNFPPRFSGLQFPNYSSELNVNALELDDSALYLCASTRAGQGDGYTFGSGTRLTVV.

The chain joins TRBV10-3 to TRBJ1-3; no clear D. Looked up from germline, CDR1 is ENHRY and CDR2 is SYGVKD. Trimming cost V 3 bases and J 2 bases, with 8 bases left between them. There are 14 residues in the CDR3. The CDR3 loop reads CAISDTAAGNTIYF. The CDR3 DNA sequence: TGTGCCATCAGTGATACCGCGGCTGGAAACACCATATATTTT.

The chain carries TRBV5-6 and TRBJ1-1; 9 nucleotides agree with TRBD1. There are 17 residues in the CDR3. V shed 4 bases, J shed 3 bases, and the junction held 13 bases outside the gene matches. Per germline, CDR1 SGHDT and CDR2 YYEEEE. CDR3 amino acids: CASSPATGGVGYTEAFF. CDR3 DNA: TGTGCCAGCAGCCCAGCCACAGGGGGCGTAGGGTACACTGAAGCTTTCTTT.

The V gene is TRBV19, the J gene TRBJ2-7; D remains ambiguous. Germline CDR1 and CDR2: LNHDA and SQIVND (reference sequence). The CDR3 is 12 residues long. Trimming cost V 0 bases and J 5 bases, with 5 bases left between them. CDR3 DNA sequence: TGTGCCAGTAGTATAGACTCTCACGAGCAGTACTTC. Amino acids: CASSIDSHEQYF.

The chain couples TRBV7-2 to TRBJ1-6, with 7 bases aligning to TRBD1. The length of the CDR3 is 16 residues. The V segment lost 7 bases and the J segment 7 bases; nucleotides outside the gene matches: 13. Germline V gene lookup returns CDR1 SGHTA and CDR2 FQGNSA. Written as DNA, the CDR3 is TGTGCCAGCACCAGACGGCGGGACAGTCTAAATTCACCCCTCCACTTT. Its protein is CASTRRRDSLNSPLHF.

On this clone itself: The identical CDR3 is also encoded by other nucleotide sequences in the sample. The chain is built from TRBV6-6 and TRBJ1-1; no firm D call. Trimming took 2 bases from V and 0 from J, leaving 7 bases between them. The CDR3 covers 14 residues. Germline-derived CDR1 and CDR2 are MNHNY and SVGAGI (reference sequence). The CDR3 nucleotides read TGTGCCAGCAGTTACCCCGAGATGAACACTGAAGCTTTCTTT. Translating gives CASSYPEMNTEAFF.

A note on this clone: The same CDR3 arises from other DNA sequences in this sample as well. The chain carries TRBV2 and TRBJ2-7; maybe TRBD2 (6 bases). From germline, CDR1 is SNHLY and CDR2 FYNNEI. Trimming took off 8 bases at V and 2 bases at J, with 10 bases between the two ends. The CDR3 runs to 12 residues. The CDR3 here is CASGGGTYEQYF. CDR3 in DNA: TGTGCCAGCGGAGGAGGGACCTACGAGCAGTACTTC.

This clone was seen just once. The genes are TRBV19 and TRBJ2-2; the match to TRBD1 covers 9 bases. The CDR3 extends over 14 amino acids. With V trimmed by 11 bases and J by 0 bases, 4 bases remained unmatched. Germline V CDR1 and CDR2: LNHDA, SQIVND (reference sequence). The DNA for the CDR3 is TGTGCCGGCAGACAGGGGGCGAACACCGGGGAGCTGTTTTTT. Translation: CAGRQGANTGELFF.

This clone was detected once. The J gene is TRBJ2-1, the V gene TRBV3-1 (or the pseudogene TRBV3-2); TRBD2 agrees at 9 bases. The CDR3 is 16 amino acids. The germline CDR1 and CDR2 sequences are LGHDT and YNNKEL (reference sequence). V lost 4 bases, J lost 1 base, and 5 bases stayed unmatched. CDR3 loop: CASSRLAGISYNEQFF. The DNA for the CDR3 is TGTGCCAGCAGCCGCCTAGCGGGGATATCCTACAATGAGCAGTTCTTC.

The chain couples TRBV10-3 to TRBJ1-3; 8 bases are shared with TRBD1. Germline CDR1 and CDR2: ENHRY and SYGVKD. The CDR3 consists of 15 residues. V was clipped by 6 bases and J by 0 bases; unmatched bases: 4. CDR3 DNA: TGTGCCATCAGAGGACAGGGCTCCTCTGGAAACACCATATATTTT. Translated: CAIRGQGSSGNTIYF.

This chain connects TRBV4-1 to TRBJ2-7; D unclear. The CDR3 sequence is 15 residues long. Germline assignment: CDR1 MGHRA and CDR2 YSYEKL. V lost 4 bases, J lost 3 bases, and 16 bases lay in between. The chain's CDR3 is CASSPTPSGIYEQYF. The DNA for the CDR3 is TGCGCCAGCAGCCCAACTCCGTCTGGTATCTACGAGCAGTACTTC.

In this sample, this clone turned up a few times. V and J are TRBV11-2 and TRBJ1-2, with 7 nucleotides matching TRBD1. Germline V gene lookup returns CDR1 SGHAT and CDR2 FQNNGV. V shed 3 bases and J 2 bases; nucleotides not matched to a gene: 0. CDR3 length equals 13 residues. DNA for the CDR3: TGTGCCAGCAGCTTGGGACAGAACTATGGCTACACCTTC. Amino acids: CASSLGQNYGYTF.

In its sample, this clone was seen once. The chain recombines TRBV5-1 with TRBJ1-1; possible D gene TRBD1, 5 bases. The CDR3 totals 15 residues. V was cut by 2 bases and J by 1 base, with 12 bases left in between. CDR1 is SGHRS, CDR2 YFSETQ, per germline. Written as DNA, the CDR3 is TGCGCCAGCAGCTTATGGGGCACGGGGAACACTGAAGCTTTCTTT. Protein product: CASSLWGTGNTEAFF.

This chain joins TRBV11-3 and TRBJ2-3; the D gene is possibly TRBD2 (6 bases). V was trimmed by 8 bases and J by 5 bases, leaving 14 bases between them. Germline loops: CDR1 SGHNT, CDR2 YENEEA. This CDR3 is 13 amino acids long. The CDR3 DNA reads TGTGCCAGCGGGGGTAGCGGTGGAGATACGCAGTATTTT. Its translation is CASGGSGGDTQYF.

This clone was seen only once. This chain links TRBV10-3 with TRBJ2-1; TRBD2 might be the D (5 bases). Germline CDR1 reads ENHRY; CDR2 reads SYGVKD. The CDR3 has 14 residues. The germline V and J ends were trimmed by 6 bases and 8 bases, with 17 bases remaining between them. This chain's CDR3 is CAISASPGSHEQFF. The CDR3, as DNA: TGTGCCATCAGCGCATCCCCGGGGTCCCATGAGCAGTTCTTC.

This chain connects TRBV7-8 to TRBJ2-2; TRBD1 matches at 8 bases. CDR1 and CDR2 (germline): SGHVS, FQNEAQ. Losses at the gene ends were 0 bases for V and 6 bases for J; bases not matched to a gene: 15. This CDR3 has 19 residues. CDR3 sequence: CASSLALLGTGVKPGELFF. As DNA, the CDR3 is TGTGCCAGCAGCTTAGCGCTATTGGGGACAGGCGTAAAGCCCGGGGAGCTGTTTTTT.

This clone appeared once. The chain combines TRBV20-1 with TRBJ2-3; tentative D call: TRBD2 (6 bases). Deletions cut 3 bases from V and 0 bases from J, with 10 bases between. CDR3 length: 14 amino acids. Germline lookup yields CDR1 DFQATT and CDR2 SNEGSKA (reference sequence). The DNA of the CDR3 is TGCAGTGCTAGTCGAAGCGGGAGCACAGATACGCAGTATTTT. It is translated as CSASRSGSTDTQYF.